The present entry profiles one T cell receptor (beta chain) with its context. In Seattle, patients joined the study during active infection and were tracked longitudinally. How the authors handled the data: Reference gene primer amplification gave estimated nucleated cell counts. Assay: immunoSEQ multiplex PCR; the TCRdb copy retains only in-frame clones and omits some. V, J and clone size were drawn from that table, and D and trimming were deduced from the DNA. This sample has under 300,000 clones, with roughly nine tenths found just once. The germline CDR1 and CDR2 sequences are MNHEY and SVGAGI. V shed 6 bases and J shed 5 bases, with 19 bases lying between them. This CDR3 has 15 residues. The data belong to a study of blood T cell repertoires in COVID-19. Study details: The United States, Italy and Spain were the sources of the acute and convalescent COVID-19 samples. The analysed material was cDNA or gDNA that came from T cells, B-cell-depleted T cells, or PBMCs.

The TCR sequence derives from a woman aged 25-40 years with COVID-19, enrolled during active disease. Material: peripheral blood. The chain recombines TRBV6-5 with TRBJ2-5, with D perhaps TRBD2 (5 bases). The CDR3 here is CASRPPGRGWETQYF. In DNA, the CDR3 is TGTGCCAGCAGACCCCCGGGCCGCGGGTGGGAGACCCAGTACTTC.